The clone carrying this TCR beta chain appeared a few times. The antigen remains undetermined. The V end lost 1 base, the J end lost 0 bases, and 13 bases lay between the germline ends. The CDR3 has 18 residues. CDR1 is SGHAT and CDR2 is FQNNGV in the germline V gene. This entry is derived from a study of molecular identifiers for immune sequencing clone quantification. About the research overall: In replicates, RNA from roughly 18,000 or 92,000 naive CD8 cells was split five ways, four sequenced.

TCRdb itself ran the PCR reads through MiXCR, one entry per CDR3 protein. The table has 40,000 to 65,000 distinct CDR3 sequences, around 34% seen once. Study results and caveats: For effector cells, clones above 20 RNA copies held over 98% of molecules; for naive cells, under 1%.

The TCR was taken from a human donor in good health. Some libraries in this study had Jurkat cell RNA spiked in. Material for sequencing was naive CD8+ T cells from blood, with Jurkat cell RNA spiked in. The sample's subset: FACS-sorted CD8+CD4-CCR7+CD45RA+ naive T cells. The chain combines TRBV11-2 with TRBJ2-6, with unresolved D. For the CDR3, the DNA is TGTGCCAGCAGCTTAGGTCCGGCCGGAAGCTCTGGGGCCAACGTCCTGACTTTC. Translation: CASSLGPAGSSGANVLTF.